This T cell receptor beta chain was retrieved from a study of CD8+ T cells in alopecia areata. Only a few counts were recorded for this clone. Its antigen is not identified. Whole-study findings and limits: Significant decreases in scalp clonality and expanded CD8+ clones followed tofacitinib treatment.

cDNA reverse transcribed from extracted RNA served as the sequencing template. Profiling relied on immunoSEQ multiplex PCR, and the TCRdb table lists in-frame clones only, not all of them. The table shows around 170,000 clones, with 51% occurring only once. Treatment of the sample: oral pan-JAK inhibitor, 5-10 mg twice daily. This sample comprised CD8+ T cells sorted from blood, obtained around week 53, from a patient treated with tofacitinib. The clonotype originates from a human donor with alopecia areata.

CDR3 region: CASSAYRGPGNTIYF. The CDR3 DNA follows: TGCGCCAGCAGCGCCTACAGGGGACCTGGAAACACCATATATTTT. The chain links TRBV5-1 to TRBJ1-3, with TRBD1 identical over 7 bases. Looked up from germline, CDR1 is SGHRS and CDR2 is YFSETQ. V was clipped by 4 bases and J by 2 bases; unmatched bases: 6. The CDR3 has 15 residues.